The TCR beta chain under discussion was sequenced for a study of T-cell memory formation after mild COVID-19. TCRdb re-derived calls from the 5' RACE reads in MiXCR, one entry per CDR3 protein. The data show 300,000 to 400,000 distinct CDR3 sequences, approximately 15% seen once. Germline CDR1 is DFQATT and CDR2 is SNEGSKA (reference sequence). The CDR3 totals 13 residues. After removal of 6 bases from V and 0 bases from J, the junction contained 4 bases not matched to a gene. Sequencing input: PBMCs or a T cell subset sorted from them (not recorded which). This sequence joins TRBV20-1 and TRBJ2-7, with 8 nucleotides matching TRBD1. The clonotype was recovered from a young man who had mild COVID-19 (a few samples of this study predate the infection). Cell type and time point are not known. The CDR3 reads CSAPGTGSYEQYF. The CDR3 nucleotides are TGCAGTGCACCCGGGACAGGCTCCTACGAGCAGTACTTC.